This paragraph reports one T cell receptor beta chain. Its antigen is still unknown. The sample originates from a study of T cells in Graves' hyperthyroidism and ophthalmopathy. Study-wide results and limits: Peripheral blood also featured most of the thyroid clonotypes expanded above 0.001.

This sample holds PBMCs from about 10 ml fresh peripheral blood. The source material, RNA transcripts, was used to amplify TCR beta CDR3 regions. An initial round of RT-PCR targeting the TCR CDR3 relied on the HTBI primer set. TCRdb redid the calling of the multiplex PCR reads with MiXCR, one entry per CDR3 protein. The sample shows some 800,000 distinct CDR3 sequences, approximately 40% of them seen only once. Sequences were obtained from blood. The source is a man aged 18 to 29 with Graves' hyperthyroidism.

For the CDR3, the DNA is TGTGCCAGCTTCGGACAGTACAACACTGAAGCTTTCTTT. Residues: CASFGQYNTEAFF. V is TRBV25-1 and J is TRBJ1-1, with D tentatively TRBD1 (6 bases). The V end was cut by 8 bases, the J end by 2 bases, with 12 bases between. Per germline, CDR1 MGHDK and CDR2 SYGVNS. This CDR3 has 13 amino acids.